The present T cell receptor beta chain was sequenced within a study of T cell changes during pregnancy in multiple sclerosis. TCRdb keeps only in-frame clones here, not all; method: immunoSEQ multiplex PCR. This table holds 95,000 to 150,000 clones, 93% found once. Germline V gives CDR1 LNHDA, CDR2 SQIVND (reference sequence). The V end lost 10 bases, the J end lost 4 bases, and 17 bases lay between the germline ends. This CDR3 is 15 amino acids long. The V call is TRBV19, the J call TRBJ1-6; D is perhaps TRBD1 (6 bases). The receptor was derived from a female donor with multiple sclerosis, enrolled in a pregnancy study. The sample was peripheral blood, taken before pregnancy. CDR3 bases: TGTGCCACGAAGGGGGTGTTGGGGTATAATTCACCCCTCCACTTT. Protein sequence: CATKGVLGYNSPLHF.